The rows below give T cell receptor beta chains drawn from one sample of a study of blood T cells in healthy people across ages. TCRdb fed the 5' RACE reads into MiXCR, producing one record per CDR3 protein. The table lists about 1.4 million distinct CDR3 sequences, roughly 60% of them singletons, with 6.5% to 8.5% in the top ten. Sequenced input: blood. The receptors here all came from a man aged 18 to 29 in good health. The conserved cysteine and the conserved F or W are not part of the CDR3 here.

V	J	CDR3
TRBV27	-	ASSNRGRASYEQY
TRBV2	TRBJ1-2	ASSDDTGGASNYGYT
TRBV27	TRBJ1-2	ASSIYGGAGTGVGGYT
TRBV29-1	TRBJ1-4	SVGTGGDEKLF
TRBV6-2/TRBV6-3	-	ASSPTSYNEQY
TRBV4-2	TRBJ2-7	ASSQDITSGGYEQY
TRBV7-9	TRBJ2-1	ASSLLAGEGNEQF
TRBV7-2	TRBJ2-3	ASSRDRVQADTQY
TRBV28	TRBJ2-5	ASSPGTSGGQTQY
TRBV29-1	TRBJ2-1	SHRDYNYNEQF
TRBV7-8	TRBJ2-5	ASSLRKPGLASETQY
TRBV12-3/TRBV12-4	TRBJ1-6	AGSRQGDSYNSPLH
TRBV7-8	TRBJ2-5	ASSYVRNQETQY
TRBV9	TRBJ2-7	ASSVGNSGSRYEQY
TRBV7-6	TRBJ2-2	ASSPVSMGELF
TRBV4-1	TRBJ2-3	ASSQQSSGGDTDTQY
TRBV20-1	TRBJ1-4	SATAGVAPPNEKLF
TRBV11-2	TRBJ2-7	ASSLVIGVPYEQY
TRBV5-1	TRBJ2-5	ASSFWRGLETQY
TRBV21-1	TRBJ2-1	ASSTRQGCTNEQF
TRBV18	TRBJ2-1	ASSSGTAPSNEQF
TRBV29-1	TRBJ1-2	SVSGQAAGYT
TRBV3-1	TRBJ2-1	ASSQLVSGGGRYNEQF
TRBV5-1	TRBJ2-1	ASSPTAGAQSYNEQF
TRBV7-2	TRBJ2-5	ASSYGLAQETQY
TRBV12-3/TRBV12-4	TRBJ1-5	ASQGEGNQPQH
TRBV4-1	TRBJ2-7	ASSQGPQAGPYSYEQY
TRBV20-1	TRBJ1-2	SAREEGQGLRGYT
TRBV20-1	TRBJ1-1	SASFRTANTEAF
TRBV11-2	TRBJ2-5	ASSLGRTAQETQY
TRBV4-1	TRBJ2-7	ASSHDGLAGTYEQY
TRBV11-2	TRBJ2-7	ASSLGASGRGSYEQY
TRBV29-1	TRBJ2-4	SVGVELREQY
TRBV7-2	TRBJ1-5	ASSVTLGVNSNQPQH
TRBV6-6	TRBJ2-5	ASSSSDRDSKETQY
TRBV29-1	TRBJ2-2	SVESDSGTGELF
TRBV28	TRBJ2-5	ASRPPSGGSPETQY
TRBV7-2	TRBJ1-1	ASSLTTEAF
TRBV2	TRBJ1-2	ASINPGQGMANYGYT
TRBV7-6	TRBJ2-7	ASSPIGETYEQY
TRBV6-6	TRBJ2-1	ASSYDREPSGKNEQF
TRBV27	TRBJ2-7	ASSLGQEYEQY
TRBV5-1	TRBJ2-1	ASSLTGLVYNEQF
TRBV11-2	TRBJ2-1	ASSPLRGTSGRSWRPNEQF
TRBV7-2	TRBJ2-1	ASTRTSGIYNEQF
TRBV7-9	TRBJ2-3	ASSLPPTGVTDTQY
TRBV12-3/TRBV12-4	TRBJ2-7	ASSFEGTYEQY
TRBV7-2	TRBJ2-3	ASSERTQY
TRBV7-9	TRBJ1-4	ASSKPGEKLF
TRBV6-5	TRBJ2-7	ASSDGGGRYEQY
TRBV2	TRBJ1-1	ARTGELNTEAF
TRBV27	TRBJ1-2	ASRRGGHGYT
TRBV29-1	TRBJ1-4	SVEDPQGYEKLF
TRBV27	TRBJ2-1	ASSKIAASSYNEQF
TRBV20-1	TRBJ1-4	SAREGRREGTNEKLF